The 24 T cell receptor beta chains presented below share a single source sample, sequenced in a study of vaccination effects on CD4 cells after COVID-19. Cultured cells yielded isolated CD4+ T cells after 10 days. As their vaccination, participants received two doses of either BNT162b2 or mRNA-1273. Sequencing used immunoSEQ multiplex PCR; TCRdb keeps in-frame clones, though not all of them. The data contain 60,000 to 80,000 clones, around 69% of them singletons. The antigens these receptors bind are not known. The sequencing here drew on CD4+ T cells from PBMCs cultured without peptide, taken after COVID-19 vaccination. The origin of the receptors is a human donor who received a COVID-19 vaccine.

The CDR3 loop is CASSEALYQSLGEKLFF. CDR3 in DNA: TGTGCCAGCAGTGAAGCCCTATACCAGAGTCTGGGCGAAAAACTGTTTTTT. The chain combines TRBV6-1 with TRBJ1-4; D ambiguous. CDR3 size: 17 residues. Per germline, CDR1 MNHNS and CDR2 SASEGT. Trimming removed 0 bases at V and 8 bases at J, with 19 bases between.

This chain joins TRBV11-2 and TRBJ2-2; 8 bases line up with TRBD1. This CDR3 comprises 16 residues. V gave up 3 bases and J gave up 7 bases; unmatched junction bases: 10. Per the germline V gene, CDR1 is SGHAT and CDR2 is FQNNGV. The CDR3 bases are TGTGCCAGCAGCTTTGCGGGACAGGTTCAAGTCGGGGAGCTGTTTTTT. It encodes CASSFAGQVQVGELFF.

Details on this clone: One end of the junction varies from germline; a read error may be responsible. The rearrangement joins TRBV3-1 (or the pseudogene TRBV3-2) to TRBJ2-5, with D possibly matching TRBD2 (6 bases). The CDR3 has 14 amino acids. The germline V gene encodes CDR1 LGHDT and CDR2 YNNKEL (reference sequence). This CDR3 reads CASTQMAGTETQYF. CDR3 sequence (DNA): TGTGCCAGCACCCAAATGGCGGGGACGGAGACCCAGTACTTC.

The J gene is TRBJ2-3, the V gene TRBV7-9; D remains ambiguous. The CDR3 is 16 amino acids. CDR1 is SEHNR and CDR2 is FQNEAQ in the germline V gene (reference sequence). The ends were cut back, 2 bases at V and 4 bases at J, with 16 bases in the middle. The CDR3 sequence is CASSLLGQLYADTQYF. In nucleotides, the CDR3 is TGTGCCAGCAGCTTACTCGGTCAGCTCTACGCAGATACGCAGTATTTT.

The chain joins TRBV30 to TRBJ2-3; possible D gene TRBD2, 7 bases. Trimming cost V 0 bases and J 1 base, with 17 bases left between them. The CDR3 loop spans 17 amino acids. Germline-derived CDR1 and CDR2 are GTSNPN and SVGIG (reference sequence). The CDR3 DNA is TGTGCCTGGAGTGTATCTAGGGGGGGTACTGGCACAGATACGCAGTATTTT. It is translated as CAWSVSRGGTGTDTQYF.

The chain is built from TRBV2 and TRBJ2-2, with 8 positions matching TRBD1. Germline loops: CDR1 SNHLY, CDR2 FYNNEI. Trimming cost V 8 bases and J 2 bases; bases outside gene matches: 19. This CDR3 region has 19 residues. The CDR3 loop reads CASGGDRKIPGANTGELFF. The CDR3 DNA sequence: TGTGCCAGCGGCGGGGACAGGAAGATCCCAGGGGCAAACACCGGGGAGCTGTTTTTT. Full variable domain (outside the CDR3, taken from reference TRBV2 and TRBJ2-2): EPEVTQTPSHQVTQMGQEVILRCVPISNHLYFYWYRQILGQKVEFLVSFYNNEISEKSEIFDDQFSVERPDGSNFTLKIRSTKLEDSAMYFCASGGDRKIPGANTGELFFGEGSRLTVL.

CDR3 coding DNA: TGCGCCAGCAGTGAGGGACAAATGAATTCACCCCTCCACTTT. As protein: CASSEGQMNSPLHF. The gene calls are TRBV10-2 and TRBJ1-6; weak D call: TRBD1 (5 bases). Germline lookup yields CDR1 WSHSY and CDR2 SAAADI. V lost 2 bases to trimming and J lost 7 bases, with 9 bases between them. The CDR3 has 14 amino acids.

DNA of the CDR3: TGTGCCAGCAGCCAAACAATAGGGATGGAGGGGCGAGGGCTTGAAGCTTTCTTT. Its translation: CASSQTIGMEGRGLEAFF. This chain connects TRBV3-1 (or the pseudogene TRBV3-2) to TRBJ1-1; a possible D gene is TRBD1 (5 bases). V lost 2 bases and J lost 7, with 26 bases in between. Germline V gives CDR1 LGHDT, CDR2 YNNKEL (reference sequence). CDR3 size: 18 residues.

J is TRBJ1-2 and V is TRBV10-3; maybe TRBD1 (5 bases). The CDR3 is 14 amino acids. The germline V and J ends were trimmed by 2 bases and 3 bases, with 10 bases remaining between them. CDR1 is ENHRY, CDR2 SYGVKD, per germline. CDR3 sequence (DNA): TGTGCCATCAGTGAGGGGGGAGCTTACTATGGCTACACCTTC. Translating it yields CAISEGGAYYGYTF.

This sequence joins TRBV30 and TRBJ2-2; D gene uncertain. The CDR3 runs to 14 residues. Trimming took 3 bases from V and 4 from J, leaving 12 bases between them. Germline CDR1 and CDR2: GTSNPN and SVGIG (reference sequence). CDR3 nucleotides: TGTGCCTGGAGCGTCAGCCATTCCACCGGGGAGCTGTTTTTT. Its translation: CAWSVSHSTGELFF.

CDR3 region: CASSKSLVQPQHF. The CDR3 nucleotides read TGTGCCAGCAGCAAATCACTGGTTCAGCCCCAGCATTTT. The chain combines TRBV28 with TRBJ1-5, with D unresolved. There are 13 residues in the CDR3. The germline V gene has CDR1 MDHEN and CDR2 SYDVKM. V was cut by 6 bases and J by 6 bases, with 12 bases left in between. Full variable domain (remainder filled in from reference TRBV28 and TRBJ1-5): DVKVTQSSRYLVKRTGEKVFLECVQDMDHENMFWYRQDPGLGLRLIYFSYDVKMKEKGDIPEGYSVSREKKERFSLILESASTNQTSMYLCASSKSLVQPQHFGDGTRLSIL.

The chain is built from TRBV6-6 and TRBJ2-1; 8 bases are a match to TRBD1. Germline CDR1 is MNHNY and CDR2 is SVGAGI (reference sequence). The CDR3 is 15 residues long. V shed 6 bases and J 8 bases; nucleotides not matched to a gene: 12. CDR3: CASRKDREPNYEQFF. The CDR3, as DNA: TGTGCCAGCAGAAAGGACAGGGAGCCCAACTATGAGCAGTTCTTC.

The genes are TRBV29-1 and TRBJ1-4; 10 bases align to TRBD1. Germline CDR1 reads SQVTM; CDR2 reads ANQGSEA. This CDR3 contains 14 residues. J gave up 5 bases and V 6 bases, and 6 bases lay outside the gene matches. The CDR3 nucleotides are TGCAGCGTCCTCCGGACAGGGGGGAATGAAAAACTGTTTTTT. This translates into CSVLRTGGNEKLFF.

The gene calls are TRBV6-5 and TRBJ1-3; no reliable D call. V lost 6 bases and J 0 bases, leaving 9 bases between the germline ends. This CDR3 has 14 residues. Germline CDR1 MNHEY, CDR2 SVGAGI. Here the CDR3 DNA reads TGTGCCAGCAGACTATGGAGCTCTGGAAACACCATATATTTT. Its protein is CASRLWSSGNTIYF.

DNA of the CDR3: TGTGCCAGCAGTTCCCATGGGGAAGGGGCCAACACTGAAGCTTTCTTT. This sequence encodes CASSSHGEGANTEAFF. J is TRBJ1-1 and V is TRBV28; possibly TRBD1 for D (5 bases). The CDR3 covers 16 residues. V dropped 4 bases and J dropped 2 bases, with 17 bases sitting between them. Germline lookup yields CDR1 MDHEN and CDR2 SYDVKM.

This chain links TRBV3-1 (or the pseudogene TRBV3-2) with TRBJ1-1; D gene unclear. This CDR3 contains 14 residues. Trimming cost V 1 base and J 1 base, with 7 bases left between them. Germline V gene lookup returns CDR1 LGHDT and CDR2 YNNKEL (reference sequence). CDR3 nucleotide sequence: TGTGCCAGCAGCCAAGGACGGCCGAACACTGAAGCTTTCTTT. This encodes CASSQGRPNTEAFF.

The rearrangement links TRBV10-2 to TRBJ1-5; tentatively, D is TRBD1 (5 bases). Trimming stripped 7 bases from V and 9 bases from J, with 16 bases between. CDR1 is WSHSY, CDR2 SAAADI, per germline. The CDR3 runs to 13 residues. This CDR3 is CASTPTVSRPQHF. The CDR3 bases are TGCGCCAGCACCCCGACAGTATCACGGCCCCAGCATTTT.

The DNA for the CDR3 is TGTGCCAGCAGGGAAACTGCCGGGACTAGCGGGGGGGCATATACCGGGGAGCTGTTTTTT. Amino acid sequence: CASRETAGTSGGAYTGELFF. J is TRBJ2-2 and V is TRBV9; 16 bases line up with TRBD2. V trimming: 5 bases; J trimming: 5 bases; junction bases outside the gene matches: 15. The CDR3 totals 20 residues. The germline V gene encodes CDR1 SGDLS and CDR2 YYNGEE.

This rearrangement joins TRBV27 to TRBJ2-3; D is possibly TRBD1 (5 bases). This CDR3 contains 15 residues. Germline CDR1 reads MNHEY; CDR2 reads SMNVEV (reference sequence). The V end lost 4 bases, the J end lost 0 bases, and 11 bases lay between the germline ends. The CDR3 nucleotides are TGTGCCAGCAGTTCTCAGGGAACTAGCACAGATACGCAGTATTTT. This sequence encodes CASSSQGTSTDTQYF.

DNA for the CDR3: TGTGCCAGCAGCTCTAGCGGGGGCGGGACCCAGTACTTC. This translates into CASSSSGGGTQYF. The rearrangement uses TRBV7-3 and TRBJ2-5; 10 bases fit TRBD2. The J segment lost 7 bases and the V segment lost 4 bases, leaving 3 bases of the junction unmatched. The CDR3 length is 13 residues. Germline loops: CDR1 SGHTA, CDR2 FQGTGA.

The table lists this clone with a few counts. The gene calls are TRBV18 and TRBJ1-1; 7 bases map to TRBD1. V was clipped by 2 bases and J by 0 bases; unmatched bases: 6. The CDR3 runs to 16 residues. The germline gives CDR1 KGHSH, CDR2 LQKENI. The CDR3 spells CASSPSPTGLNTEAFF. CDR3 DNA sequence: TGTGCCAGCTCACCATCTCCGACAGGGCTGAACACTGAAGCTTTCTTT. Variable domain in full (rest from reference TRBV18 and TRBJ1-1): NAGVMQNPRHLVRRRGQEARLRCSPMKGHSHVYWYRQLPEEGLKFMVYLQKENIIDESGMPKERFSAEFPKEGPSILRIQQVVRGDSAAYFCASSPSPTGLNTEAFFGQGTRLTVV.

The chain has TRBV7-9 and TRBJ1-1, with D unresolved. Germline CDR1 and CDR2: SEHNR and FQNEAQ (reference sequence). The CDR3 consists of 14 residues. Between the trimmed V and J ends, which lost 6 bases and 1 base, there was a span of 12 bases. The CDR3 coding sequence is TGTGCCAGCAGTTTTGGACGGCCGAACACTGAAGCTTTCTTT. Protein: CASSFGRPNTEAFF.

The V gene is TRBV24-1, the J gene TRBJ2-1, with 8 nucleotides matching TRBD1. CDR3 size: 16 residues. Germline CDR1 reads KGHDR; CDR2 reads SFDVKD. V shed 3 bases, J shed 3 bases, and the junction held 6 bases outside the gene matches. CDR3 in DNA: TGTGCCACCAGTGATCCCGGACAGGGCGGCTACAATGAGCAGTTCTTC. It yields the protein CATSDPGQGGYNEQFF.

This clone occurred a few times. The CDR3 region is CASSLEGSLLSGYTF. In DNA, the CDR3 is TGTGCCAGCAGCTTAGAGGGCAGCCTTTTATCTGGCTACACCTTC. V is TRBV7-2 and J is TRBJ1-2; D not resolved. CDR1 is SGHTA, CDR2 FQGNSA, per germline. The CDR3 is 15 residues long. Trimming removed 1 base from V and 7 bases from J, with 16 bases in between.